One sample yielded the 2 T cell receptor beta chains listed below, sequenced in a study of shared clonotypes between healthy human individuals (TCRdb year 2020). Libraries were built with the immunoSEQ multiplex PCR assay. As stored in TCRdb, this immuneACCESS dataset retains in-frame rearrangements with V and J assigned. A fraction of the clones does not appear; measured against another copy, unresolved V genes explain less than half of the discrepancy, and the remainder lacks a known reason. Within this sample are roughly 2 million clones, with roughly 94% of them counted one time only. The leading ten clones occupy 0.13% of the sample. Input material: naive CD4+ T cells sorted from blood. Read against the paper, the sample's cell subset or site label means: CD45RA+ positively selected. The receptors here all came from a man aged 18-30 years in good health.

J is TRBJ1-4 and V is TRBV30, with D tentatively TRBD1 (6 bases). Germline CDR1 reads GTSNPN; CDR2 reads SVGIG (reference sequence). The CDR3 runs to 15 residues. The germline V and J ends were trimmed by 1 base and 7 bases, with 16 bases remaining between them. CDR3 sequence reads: CAWSGGSNRAEKLFF. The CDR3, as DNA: TGTGCCTGGAGTGGAGGGTCGAACAGGGCTGAAAAACTGTTTTTT.

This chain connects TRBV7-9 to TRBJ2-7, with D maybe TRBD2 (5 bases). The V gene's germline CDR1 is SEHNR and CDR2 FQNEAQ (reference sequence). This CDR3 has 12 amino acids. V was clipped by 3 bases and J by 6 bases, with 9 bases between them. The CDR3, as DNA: TGTGCCAGCAGCTTTACGGGGATCGAGCAGTACTTC. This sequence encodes CASSFTGIEQYF.